A single sample gave rise to the 22 T cell receptor beta chains below, sequenced in a study of response to subunit inactivated influenza vaccine. TCRdb analysed the RT-PCR reads with MiXCR anew, one entry per CDR3 protein. Among roughly 460,000 distinct CDR3 sequences listed, 10% to 11% were seen once. The source material was PBMCs from blood, sampled about 40 days after vaccination. The receptor source for this set is a man in his fifties or sixties who received an inactivated influenza vaccine.

This clonotype was counted only a few times. The chain is built from TRBV7-8 and TRBJ2-2; D remains ambiguous. This CDR3 has 16 residues. Germline CDR1 is SGHVS and CDR2 is FQNEAQ. The V end was cut by 1 base, the J end by 0 bases, with 9 bases between. The chain's CDR3 is CASSLGWSPNTGELFF. The CDR3 DNA reads as TGTGCCAGCAGCTTAGGTTGGTCCCCGAACACCGGGGAGCTGTTTTTT. The full variable domain, completed using reference TRBV7-8 and TRBJ2-2, is GAGVSQSPRYKVAKRGQDVALRCDPISGHVSLFWYQQALGQGPEFLTYFQNEAQLDKSGLPSDRFFAERPEGSVSTLKIQRTQQEDSAVYLCASSLGWSPNTGELFFGEGSRLTVL.

This clonotype was seen ten or more times. J is TRBJ2-7 and V is TRBV10-3; 10 bases are shared with TRBD1. Germline V CDR1 and CDR2: ENHRY, SYGVKD. This CDR3 spans 14 amino acids. The trim removed 9 bases at V and 4 bases at J, leaving 9 bases unmatched. The chain's CDR3 is CAIRYDRGHYEQYF. The DNA for the CDR3 is TGTGCCATACGTTACGACAGGGGGCATTACGAGCAGTACTTC.

The chain joins TRBV4-3 to TRBJ1-1, with D perhaps matching TRBD1 (5 bases). This CDR3 has 15 residues. CDR1 is LGHNA, CDR2 YSLEER, per germline. Trimming left V 5 bases short and J 4 bases short, with 17 bases between. CDR3 sequence reads: CASSDAGWGGTEAFF. The CDR3 nucleotides read TGCGCCAGCAGCGACGCCGGATGGGGGGGCACTGAAGCTTTCTTT.

There are many counts of this clonotype. In nucleotides, the CDR3 is TGTGCCAGCAGTGAAAAATGGGTTTTGGTCGGCATCGGGCAGTACTTC. Amino acids: CASSEKWVLVGIGQYF. The rearrangement joins TRBV6-1 to TRBJ2-7; D is uncertain. CDR1 is MNHNS and CDR2 is SASEGT in the germline V gene. The V end was cut by 2 bases, the J end by 9 bases, with 23 bases between. The CDR3 totals 16 residues.

V usage is TRBV28 and J usage is TRBJ2-7; TRBD2 matches at 11 bases. The V gene end was trimmed by 7 bases and the J gene end by 4 bases; junction bases not matched to a gene: 6. CDR3 size: 14 residues. The V gene's germline CDR1 is MDHEN and CDR2 SYDVKM. CDR3 protein: CASKTSGRLYEQYF. In DNA form, the CDR3 reads TGTGCCAGCAAAACTAGCGGGAGACTATACGAGCAGTACTTC. The whole variable domain, filled in from reference TRBV28 and TRBJ2-7, reads DVKVTQSSRYLVKRTGEKVFLECVQDMDHENMFWYRQDPGLGLRLIYFSYDVKMKEKGDIPEGYSVSREKKERFSLILESASTNQTSMYLCASKTSGRLYEQYFGPGTRLTVT.

CDR3 protein: CASRRQYSTDTQYF. DNA for the CDR3: TGTGCCAGCAGGCGACAGTATAGCACAGATACGCAGTATTTT. The chain uses TRBV2 and TRBJ2-3; perhaps TRBD1 as D (5 bases). The V gene lost 6 bases and the J gene lost 0 bases, with 10 bases spanning the gap. This CDR3 region has 14 residues. Germline lookup yields CDR1 SNHLY and CDR2 FYNNEI.

This clonotype was seen ten or more times. The gene calls are TRBV29-1 and TRBJ2-1; 11 positions match TRBD2. From germline, CDR1 is SQVTM and CDR2 ANQGSEA. This CDR3 has 17 residues. V was clipped by 7 bases and J by 4 bases; unmatched bases: 15. The CDR3 nucleotides are TGCAGCGCAGGGACAGACCAACTAGCGGGGGTTTACAATGAGCAGTTCTTC. Protein product: CSAGTDQLAGVYNEQFF.

There are a few counts of this clonotype. V gene TRBV24-1 combines with J gene TRBJ2-3, with 8 bases fitting TRBD1. The CDR3 is 16 residues long. Germline-derived CDR1 and CDR2 are KGHDR and SFDVKD. The junction had 8 bases not matched to a gene; V was cut back by 7 bases and J by 0 bases. Here the CDR3 DNA reads TGTGCCACCAGCGACCGGACAGGGCCTAGCACAGATACGCAGTATTTT. Residues: CATSDRTGPSTDTQYF.

This clonotype was seen at least ten times. The rearrangement links TRBV15 to TRBJ2-4; unclear D gene. The length of the CDR3 is 15 residues. The germline gives CDR1 LNHNV, CDR2 YYDKDF (reference sequence). Between the trimmed V and J ends, which lost 3 bases and 0 bases, there was a span of 9 bases. CDR3 in DNA: TGTGCCACCAGCAGGCCCAGTCTAGCCAAAAACATTCAGTACTTC. This sequence encodes CATSRPSLAKNIQYF.

The chain recombines TRBV7-2 with TRBJ2-3, with D maybe TRBD2 (6 bases). Trimming cost V 1 base and J 5 bases, with 10 bases left between them. The CDR3 covers 14 residues. Germline V gives CDR1 SGHTA, CDR2 FQGNSA. CDR3 sequence reads: CASSLGGGKDTQYF. Written as DNA, the CDR3 is TGTGCCAGCAGCTTAGGTGGGGGGAAAGATACGCAGTATTTT.

This clonotype has only a few counts. The CDR3 nucleotides read TGTGCCAGCAGTTTAAGCGGGTTGGGAGAGACCCAGTACTTC. It yields the protein CASSLSGLGETQYF. The chain couples TRBV28 to TRBJ2-5; TRBD2 might be the D (6 bases). CDR3 length equals 14 residues. Looked up from germline, CDR1 is MDHEN and CDR2 is SYDVKM. V was cut by 2 bases and J by 4 bases, with 11 bases left in between.

In its sample, this clonotype was seen a few times. The gene calls are TRBV7-2 and TRBJ2-1, with 9 bases identical to TRBD1. The V gene end was trimmed by 6 bases and the J gene end by 6 bases; junction bases not matched to a gene: 3. There are 13 residues in the CDR3. Germline V gene lookup returns CDR1 SGHTA and CDR2 FQGNSA. The CDR3 DNA is TGTGCCAGCAGGGTGACAGGGGGCAATGAGCAGTTCTTC. Translation gives CASRVTGGNEQFF. Full variable domain (rest looked up from reference TRBV7-2 and TRBJ2-1): GAGVSQSPSNKVTEKGKDVELRCDPISGHTALYWYRQSLGQGLEFLIYFQGNSAPDKSGLPSDRFSAERTGGSVSTLTIQRTQQEDSAVYLCASRVTGGNEQFFGPGTRLTVL.

The chain links TRBV25-1 to TRBJ2-1; 9 nucleotides agree with TRBD2. Per germline, CDR1 MGHDK and CDR2 SYGVNS. Unmatched junction bases numbered 11, after V lost 0 bases and J lost 11 bases. This CDR3 comprises 16 residues. The CDR3 sequence: CASSEYKLAGGGKQFF. Here the CDR3 DNA reads TGTGCCAGCAGTGAATATAAACTAGCGGGTGGAGGGAAGCAGTTCTTC.

In this sample, this clonotype turned up a few times. The genes are TRBV29-1 and TRBJ2-5; 7 nucleotides align to TRBD1. Per germline, CDR1 SQVTM and CDR2 ANQGSEA. The CDR3 runs to 18 residues. The ends lost 1 base at V and 5 bases at J; junction bases unmatched: 19. The CDR3 is CSVEAVRGSMVKGETQYF. For the CDR3, the DNA is TGCAGCGTTGAAGCGGTCAGGGGGTCAATGGTGAAGGGGGAGACCCAGTACTTC. Variable domain in full (rest from reference TRBV29-1 and TRBJ2-5): SAVISQKPSRDICQRGTSLTIQCQVDSQVTMMFWYRQQPGQSLTLIATANQGSEATYESGFVIDKFPISRPNLTFSTLTVSNMSPEDSSIYLCSVEAVRGSMVKGETQYFGPGTRLLVL.

Many counts were recorded for this clonotype. The genes are TRBV7-2 and TRBJ2-3; TRBD2 matches 11 bases. Germline assignment: CDR1 SGHTA and CDR2 FQGNSA. The CDR3 runs to 16 residues. V lost 5 bases and J lost 2; bases outside the gene matches: 6. The CDR3 sequence: CASSPRLAGSTDTQYF. The DNA for the CDR3 is TGTGCCAGCAGCCCCCGACTAGCGGGGTCCACAGATACGCAGTATTTT. Supplemented by reference TRBV7-2 and TRBJ2-3, the full variable domain reads GAGVSQSPSNKVTEKGKDVELRCDPISGHTALYWYRQSLGQGLEFLIYFQGNSAPDKSGLPSDRFSAERTGGSVSTLTIQRTQQEDSAVYLCASSPRLAGSTDTQYFGPGTRLTVL.

This clonotype was recorded many times. J is TRBJ2-5 and V is TRBV12-3 or TRBV12-4, with D unresolved. The ends were cut back, 1 base at V and 1 base at J, with 7 bases in the middle. The CDR3 spans 14 residues. The CDR3 nucleotides read TGTGCCAGCAGTTTAGAGAGCCTCCAAGAGACCCAGTACTTC. Residues: CASSLESLQETQYF.

This clonotype turned up a few times. The chain has TRBV7-9 and TRBJ2-3, with D perhaps matching TRBD1 (6 bases). The CDR3 covers 17 residues. Germline V CDR1 and CDR2: SEHNR, FQNEAQ (reference sequence). Trimming removed 3 bases from V and 4 bases from J, with 20 bases in between. The CDR3 nucleotides are TGTGCCAGCAGCTTCGGCAGGGGTGGTGGGTCCGCAGATACGCAGTATTTT. It translates to CASSFGRGGGSADTQYF.

This clonotype was counted between two and nine times. This chain uses TRBV20-1 with TRBJ1-4; D is possibly TRBD1 (6 bases). CDR3 length: 12 residues. Trimming took 2 bases from V and 13 from J, leaving 14 bases between them. Germline V gene data show CDR1 as DFQATT and CDR2 as SNEGSKA (reference sequence). CDR3 region: CSARPQGVGLFF. The CDR3 nucleotides are TGCAGTGCTAGACCACAGGGCGTGGGACTGTTTTTT.

The rearrangement links TRBV11-2 to TRBJ2-7, with TRBD1 matching over 9 bases. This CDR3 region has 16 residues. CDR1 is SGHAT, CDR2 FQNNGV, per germline. V was clipped by 2 bases and J by 3 bases; unmatched bases: 8. CDR3: CASSLNTGGGGYEQYF. The CDR3 DNA reads TGTGCCAGCAGCTTAAACACAGGGGGCGGCGGCTACGAGCAGTACTTC.

There are a few counts of this clonotype. The genes are TRBV11-2 and TRBJ2-1; TRBD2 is a possible D gene (5 bases). The CDR3 sequence is 15 residues long. V gave up 2 bases and J gave up 7 bases, with 15 bases separating them. Per the germline V gene, CDR1 is SGHAT and CDR2 is FQNNGV. Here the CDR3 reads CASSLPGFLENEQFF. CDR3 bases: TGTGCCAGCAGCTTACCGGGGTTCCTAGAGAATGAGCAGTTCTTC.

The chain carries TRBV7-9 and TRBJ2-1, with TRBD2 matching over 9 bases. J was trimmed by 4 bases and V by 1 base; bases with no gene match: 8. The CDR3 totals 17 residues. Germline V gene lookup returns CDR1 SEHNR and CDR2 FQNEAQ (reference sequence). In DNA, the CDR3 is TGTGCCAGCAGCTTAGGGGCTAGCGGGGTGCCATACAATGAGCAGTTCTTC. It specifies CASSLGASGVPYNEQFF.

This sequence joins TRBV29-1 and TRBJ1-2; D not resolved. Between the trimmed V and J ends, which lost 0 bases and 10 bases, there was a span of 12 bases. This CDR3 spans 12 amino acids. Germline loops: CDR1 SQVTM, CDR2 ANQGSEA. CDR3 sequence: CSVEDRGAFYTF. CDR3 in DNA: TGCAGCGTTGAAGATCGGGGAGCTTTCTACACCTTC.